The clone carrying this TCR beta chain was observed once. The V gene's germline CDR1 is MDHEN and CDR2 SYDVKM. CDR3 length equals 13 residues. The V gene lost 4 bases and the J gene lost 8 bases, with 14 bases spanning the gap. This sample is drawn from a study of OX40 agonist ivuxolimab in advanced cancers. This table comes from immunoSEQ multiplex PCR, and its TCRdb copy is limited to in-frame clones, with some not included. Among 70,000 or so clones listed, about four fifths were seen once. Here the sequenced sample was CD4+ or CD8+ T cells sorted from blood, taken in a trial of the OX40 agonist ivuxolimab. The rearrangement joins TRBV28 to TRBJ1-2, with D possibly matching TRBD1 (5 bases). The receptor was isolated from an adult with an advanced solid tumor such as melanoma, head and neck, liver or kidney cancer. The DNA for the CDR3 is TGTGCCAGCAGTTCCTCAGGGAATCGAGGCTACACCTTC. Translating gives CASSSSGNRGYTF.